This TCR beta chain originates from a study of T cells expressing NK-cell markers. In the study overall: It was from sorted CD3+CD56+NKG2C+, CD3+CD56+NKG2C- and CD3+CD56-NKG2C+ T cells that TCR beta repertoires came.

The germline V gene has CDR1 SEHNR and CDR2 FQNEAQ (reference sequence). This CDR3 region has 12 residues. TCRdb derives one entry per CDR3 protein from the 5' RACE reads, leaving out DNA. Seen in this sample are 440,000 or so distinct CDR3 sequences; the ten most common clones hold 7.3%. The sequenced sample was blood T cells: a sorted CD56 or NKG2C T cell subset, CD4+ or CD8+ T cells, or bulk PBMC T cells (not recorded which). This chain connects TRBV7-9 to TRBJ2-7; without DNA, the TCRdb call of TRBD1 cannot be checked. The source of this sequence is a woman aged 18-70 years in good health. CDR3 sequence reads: CASRSTAYEQYF.